This T cell receptor (beta chain) was recorded in a study of T cells in Graves' hyperthyroidism and ophthalmopathy. General study results and limits: The model foresaw ophthalmopathy a median around 6 months prior to onset. Ophthalmopathy could be told apart from stable hyperthyroidism with a 13 V-J model. Expanded thyroid clonotypes (above 0.001) were mostly also found in blood.

J was trimmed by 5 bases and V by 4 bases; bases with no gene match: 9. Germline V gene lookup returns CDR1 SEHNR and CDR2 FQNEAQ (reference sequence). The CDR3 is 15 amino acids. Thyroid ultrasound and orbital computed tomography, with clinical symptoms and serum thyroxine and TRAb, informed diagnoses. The table lists this clonotype with many counts. Its specificity is unknown. Amplified regions were TCR beta CDR3 sequences from RNA transcripts. TCR CDR3 underwent first-round RT-PCR with the HTBI primer set. TCRdb reprocessed the multiplex PCR reads via MiXCR and lists one record per CDR3 protein. In the table there are roughly 500,000 distinct CDR3 sequences, 40% to 50% of which are singletons.

The chain carries TRBV7-9 and TRBJ1-1; 8 bases align to TRBD1. The source material was peripheral blood or thyroid tissue (not recorded which). This receptor was obtained from an adult woman with Graves' disease, either hyperthyroidism or ophthalmopathy (not recorded which). The CDR3 sequence: CASSSPGQESTEAFF. The CDR3 nucleotides are TGTGCCAGCAGCTCCCCGGGACAGGAGTCGACTGAAGCTTTCTTT.